The 10 T cell receptor beta chains below were found in one sample sequenced in a study of cytomegalovirus exposure and HLA in healthy donors. Data came from immunoSEQ multiplex PCR; TCRdb stores just in-frame clones and leaves some out. The repertoire holds about 330,000 clones, with just over 85% as singletons. The source material was PBMCs. The receptors derive from a woman younger than 30 in good health and CMV-seronegative.

The chain recombines TRBV5-1 with TRBJ1-4, with 7 nucleotides matching TRBD1. The CDR3 spans 17 residues. J gave up 7 bases and V 0 bases, and 12 bases lay outside the gene matches. CDR1 and CDR2 from the germline V gene are SGHRS and YFSETQ. CDR3 sequence reads: CASSLGFQRQGGEKLFF. The CDR3 DNA sequence: TGCGCCAGCAGCTTGGGGTTTCAAAGGCAGGGGGGTGAAAAACTGTTTTTT.

Concerning this clone: A much larger clone lies one base from this, so it may be a read error. This rearrangement joins TRBV2 to TRBJ2-7, with 11 bases that match TRBD2. With V trimmed by 5 bases and J by 3 bases, 3 bases remained unmatched. The CDR3 is made up of 14 amino acids. Germline CDR1 reads SNHLY; CDR2 reads FYNNEI. CDR3 amino acids: CASSYGTSGYEQYF. The CDR3 DNA reads TGTGCCAGCAGTTACGGGACTAGCGGCTACGAGCAGTACTTC.

The CDR3 bases are TGTGCCAGCAGCGTACAGGGACAGGGTGGCAATGAGCAGTTCTTC. It encodes CASSVQGQGGNEQFF. This chain links TRBV6-4 with TRBJ2-1, with 9 bases identical to TRBD1. Trimming at V came to 6 bases and at J to 6 bases, leaving 9 bases not matched to a gene. Germline V gene sequence: CDR1 MRHNA, CDR2 SNTAGT. This CDR3 contains 15 residues.

The V call is TRBV18, the J call TRBJ2-2, with D uncertain. This CDR3 spans 15 amino acids. With 4 bases removed from V and 3 bases from J, the gap between germline ends came to 12 bases. CDR1 and CDR2 (germline): KGHSH, LQKENI. CDR3 bases: TGTGCCAGCTCACTTTCTTTTCGGGACACCGGGGAGCTGTTTTTT. Its protein is CASSLSFRDTGELFF.

This clone was seen only a few times. This chain connects TRBV4-2 to TRBJ2-1, with D perhaps TRBD2 (5 bases). The germline V gene has CDR1 LGHNA and CDR2 YNFKEQ. V was clipped by 5 bases and J by 3 bases, with 14 bases between them. This CDR3 comprises 15 residues. For the CDR3, the DNA is TGTGCCAGCAGCAAGGGAGATTTGGGCTACAATGAGCAGTTCTTC. Amino acids: CASSKGDLGYNEQFF.

The chain couples TRBV4-3 to TRBJ1-1; 7 nucleotides agree with TRBD1. CDR1 LGHNA and CDR2 YSLEER come from the germline V gene. The V and J ends lost 6 bases and 5 bases, in that order; junction bases with no gene match: 21. The CDR3 loop spans 18 amino acids. The CDR3 DNA reads as TGCGCCAGCAGTCCAAGATGGGAACAGGGGTGGGTCGATACTGAAGCTTTCTTT. Its protein is CASSPRWEQGWVDTEAFF.

This sequence joins TRBV5-6 and TRBJ2-7, with a weak D call TRBD1 (6 bases). From germline, CDR1 is SGHDT and CDR2 YYEEEE. The CDR3 spans 15 residues. Trimming took 4 bases from V and 7 from J, leaving 21 bases between them. In DNA, the CDR3 is TGTGCCAGCAGCCCCCAGAACCCCACAGGGAGTGAGCAGTACTTC. Its protein is CASSPQNPTGSEQYF.

The chain carries TRBV18 and TRBJ2-3; 7 nucleotides align to TRBD1. V lost 5 bases to trimming and J lost 2 bases; unmatched junction nucleotides: 4. The CDR3 has 14 amino acids. Germline CDR1 reads KGHSH; CDR2 reads LQKENI. CDR3 coding DNA: TGTGCCAGCTCAGAAGGGGGCTCCACAGATACGCAGTATTTT. Translated: CASSEGGSTDTQYF.

For the CDR3, the DNA is TGCAGTGCTAACTCAGGGCCTGAAGCTTTCTTT. It translates to CSANSGPEAFF. The chain joins TRBV20-1 to TRBJ1-1, with D possibly being TRBD1 (5 bases). Per germline, CDR1 DFQATT and CDR2 SNEGSKA (reference sequence). Trimming stripped 4 bases from V and 6 bases from J, with 9 bases between. CDR3 length: 11 residues.

The chain combines TRBV6-5 with TRBJ2-7; D is uncertain. This CDR3 has 13 residues. V lost 6 bases and J lost 5, with 14 bases in between. Per the germline V gene, CDR1 is MNHEY and CDR2 is SVGAGI. The CDR3 protein is CASSASNQDEQYF. CDR3 nucleotides: TGTGCCAGCAGCGCCTCTAATCAGGACGAGCAGTACTTC.